This T cell receptor (beta chain) was identified in a study of blood T cell repertoires in COVID-19. Overall study: COVID-19 samples, acute and convalescent, were from the United States, Italy and Spain. PBMCs, B-cell-depleted T cells, or T cells were the source of the cDNA or gDNA that made up the material.

Original data processing: Nucleated cell counts were estimated from reference gene primer amplification. The data were produced by immunoSEQ multiplex PCR, yet TCRdb's version contains in-frame clones alone and is incomplete. That table gives V, J and clone size, and the DNA gave D and trimming. The sample has about 59,000 clones, roughly 87% seen once. Germline V lookup: CDR1 SNHLY, CDR2 FYNNEI. The CDR3 consists of 14 residues. The ends were cut back, 6 bases at V and 7 bases at J, with 15 bases in the middle. The sequenced sample consisted of peripheral blood. The chain has TRBV2 and TRBJ2-2, with TRBD2 as a possible D gene (6 bases). This clonotype originated in a man at least 80 years old in a cohort sampled during active COVID-19. CDR3 DNA: TGTGCCAGCAGAATCTCACCGGGGGTCGGGGAGCTGTTTTTT. It translates to CASRISPGVGELFF. Combining the CDR3 with reference TRBV2 and TRBJ2-2 gives the whole variable domain EPEVTQTPSHQVTQMGQEVILRCVPISNHLYFYWYRQILGQKVEFLVSFYNNEISEKSEIFDDQFSVERPDGSNFTLKIRSTKLEDSAMYFCASRISPGVGELFFGEGSRLTVL.